The 5 T cell receptor beta chains below all came from one sample that was sequenced in a study of blood T cells in healthy people across ages. The second PCR ran 7 to 11 cycles with a sample-barcoded 5' primer and J-beta primers. Each CDR3 protein is one row after TCRdb ran MiXCR on the 5' RACE reads. The table lists about 780,000 distinct CDR3 sequences, around half of them singletons. Sequencing was done on a sample of blood. The origin of the receptors is a man aged 80 or over in good health.

Points on this clonotype: This may be a read error: a much more frequent sequence differs by one nucleotide. Written as DNA, the CDR3 is TGTGCCAGCAGGCCCGGCGGGAGGGGTGGGGGCGAGCAGTACTTC. It is translated as CASRPGGRGGGEQYF. The chain joins TRBV12-3 or TRBV12-4 to TRBJ2-7, with TRBD2 identical over 9 bases. The CDR3 covers 15 residues. V shed 6 bases and J 6 bases; nucleotides not matched to a gene: 12.

V usage is TRBV20-1 and J usage is TRBJ2-3; D possibly matches TRBD1 or TRBD2 (6 bases each). The CDR3 is 11 residues long. Germline V CDR1 and CDR2: DFQATT, SNEGSKA (reference sequence). In DNA, the CDR3 is TGCAGGGGAAAGGGGGGAGATACGCAGTATTTT. This sequence encodes CRGKGGDTQYF.

V and J are TRBV30 and TRBJ2-3; 12 positions match TRBD2. Germline loops: CDR1 GTSNPN, CDR2 SVGIG (reference sequence). V shed 2 bases and J 5 bases; nucleotides not matched to a gene: 2. There are 14 residues in the CDR3. This CDR3 reads CAWSRTSGKDTQYF. The CDR3 region has the DNA TGTGCCTGGAGTCGGACTAGCGGGAAAGATACGCAGTATTTT.

The chain carries TRBV7-2 and TRBJ2-1; 10 bases agree with TRBD2. Germline-derived CDR1 and CDR2 are SGHTA and FQGNSA. After removal of 3 bases from V and 0 bases from J, the junction contained 8 bases not matched to a gene. This CDR3 comprises 18 residues. CDR3 loop: CASSFTTSGVSSYNEQFF. CDR3 nucleotides: TGTGCCAGCAGCTTTACAACTAGCGGGGTCAGCTCCTACAATGAGCAGTTCTTC.

The rearrangement uses TRBV7-2 and TRBJ2-5; perhaps D is TRBD1 or TRBD2 (6 bases each). The J call is doubtful: the DNA matches TRBJ2-7 better. The CDR3 is 14 amino acids. CDR1 and CDR2 (germline): SGHTA, FQGNSA. CDR3 residues: CASSLEEGVREQYF. CDR3 coding DNA: TGTGCCAGCAGCTTAGAGGAGGGGGTGCGCGAGCAGTACTTC.